This T cell receptor (beta chain) was profiled in a study of blood T cell repertoires in COVID-19. The overall study: Specimens from acute and convalescent COVID-19 originated in the United States, Italy and Spain. PBMCs, B-cell-depleted T cells, or T cells were the source of the cDNA or gDNA that made up the material.

The CDR3 runs to 14 residues. The V gene end was trimmed by 6 bases and the J gene end by 4 bases; junction bases not matched to a gene: 5. CDR1 and CDR2 from the germline V gene are SGHRS and YFSETQ. This clone was picked up a small number of times. Assay used: immunoSEQ multiplex PCR; TCRdb lists only in-frame clones, some missing. The sample has roughly 150,000 clones, about four fifths seen once; the top ten hold approximately 8%. The V gene is TRBV5-1, the J gene TRBJ2-3; TRBD1 matches 10 bases. Sample: peripheral blood. The TCR sequence derives from a human donor in a cohort sampled during active COVID-19. The CDR3 nucleotides read TGCGCCAGCACCACGACAGGGGGCGCAGATACGCAGTATTTT. Its translation is CASTTTGGADTQYF. The variable domain in full, completed from reference TRBV5-1 and TRBJ2-3, reads KAGVTQTPRYLIKTRGQQVTLSCSPISGHRSVSWYQQTPGQGLQFLFEYFSETQRNKGNFPGRFSGRQFSNSRSEMNVSTLELGDSALYLCASTTTGGADTQYFGPGTRLTVL.